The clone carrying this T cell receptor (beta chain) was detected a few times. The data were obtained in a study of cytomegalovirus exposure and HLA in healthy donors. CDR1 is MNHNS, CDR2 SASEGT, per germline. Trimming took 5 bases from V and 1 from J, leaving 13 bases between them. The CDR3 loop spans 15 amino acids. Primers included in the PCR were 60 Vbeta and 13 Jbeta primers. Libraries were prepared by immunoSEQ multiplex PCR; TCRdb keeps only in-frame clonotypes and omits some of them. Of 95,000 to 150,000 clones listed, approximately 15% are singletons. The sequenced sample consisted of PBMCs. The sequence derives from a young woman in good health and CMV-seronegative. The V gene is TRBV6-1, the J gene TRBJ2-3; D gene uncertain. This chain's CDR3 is CASSSRGVGTDTQYF. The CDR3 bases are TGTGCCAGCAGTTCCAGAGGTGTCGGCACAGATACGCAGTATTTT.